This T cell receptor (beta chain) came from a study of cytomegalovirus exposure and HLA in healthy donors. On the study more broadly: It was reported in a later analysis that the roughly 120 validation repertoires used the same platform as the roughly 640 first-cohort repertoires.

Concerning this clone itself: Its antigen is unknown.

Method: immunoSEQ multiplex PCR; TCRdb's copy keeps in-frame clones and lacks some. The sample has roughly 250,000 clones, around nine tenths seen once. Broader study findings: The majority of TCR sequences were rare, yet some public TCRs appeared in many donors. Associated with cytomegalovirus, according to the listing, were 150 to 200 TCR beta chains. A subsequent analysis found that TCR clusters from the first cohort also tended to co-occur in the 120 or so validation repertoires, with 90% to 95% of cluster scores above 0.

Germline lookup yields CDR1 SNHLY and CDR2 FYNNEI. With 8 bases clipped from V and 3 bases from J, the junction kept 7 bases outside the gene matches. The CDR3 has 15 amino acids. This TCR came from a man between 18 and 29 years old in good health and CMV-seronegative. This chain uses TRBV2 with TRBJ2-3, with TRBD2 matching 11 bases. Sequencing input: PBMCs. Written as DNA, the CDR3 is TGTGCCAGCTCAAAGGCTAGCGGGAGGACAGATACGCAGTATTTT. This codes for CASSKASGRTDTQYF.